The entry below gives a single T cell receptor (beta chain) sequence along with its context. The data are from a study of blood T cell repertoires in COVID-19. Data came from immunoSEQ multiplex PCR; TCRdb stores just in-frame clones and leaves some out. The data show 130,000 to 150,000 clones, with 81% seen just once and roughly 8.2% held by the top ten. V gave up 4 bases and J gave up 7 bases, with 14 bases separating them. The CDR3 totals 12 residues. Germline lookup yields CDR1 SQVTM and CDR2 ANQGSEA. This clonotype was sampled from a human donor in a cohort sampled during active COVID-19. The genes are TRBV29-1 and TRBJ2-7, with D perhaps matching TRBD1 (5 bases). The source material was peripheral blood. The CDR3 region is CSVGAGIGEQYF. CDR3 DNA: TGCAGCGTTGGTGCAGGGATAGGGGAGCAGTACTTC.